This entry lists 21 T cell receptor beta chains sequenced from one sample in a study of human T cells and chemical hapten exposure. Time point reported: pre-sensitization, week 0. The treatment denotes: therapeutic diphenylcyclopropenone sensitization with weekly scalp DPC. One entry per CDR3 protein, called by TCRdb with MiXCR from the RACE reads. The repertoire holds 300,000 to 450,000 distinct CDR3 sequences, with approximately 5% as singletons. The sample in question was whole blood, obtained in connection with sensitization to the hapten diphenylcyclopropenone (DPC). The receptors derive from a young woman with alopecia areata. Some clones in this sample may be carry-over from other donors' samples.

The J gene is TRBJ1-2, the V gene TRBV7-8, with TRBD1 matching 8 bases. The germline V gene has CDR1 SGHVS and CDR2 FQNEAQ. The ends lost 1 base at V and 4 bases at J; junction bases unmatched: 8. The CDR3 has 16 residues. CDR3 sequence reads: CASSLGTGQGVYGYTF. CDR3 DNA: TGTGCCAGCAGCTTAGGGACCGGACAGGGAGTCTATGGCTACACCTTC.

This clonotype was seen a handful of times. The CDR3 DNA reads as TGTGCCAGTAAGGGACAGGGGGCTAGAGAGACCCAGTACTTC. It codes for CASKGQGARETQYF. V usage is TRBV19 and J usage is TRBJ2-5; 12 nucleotides line up with TRBD1. CDR1 and CDR2 from the germline V gene are LNHDA and SQIVND (reference sequence). This CDR3 has 14 residues. V was clipped by 7 bases and J by 4 bases; unmatched bases: 4. Supplemented by reference TRBV19 and TRBJ2-5, the full variable domain reads DGGITQSPKYLFRKEGQNVTLSCEQNLNHDAMYWYRQDPGQGLRLIYYSQIVNDFQKGDIAEGYSVSREKKESFPLTVTSAQKNPTAFYLCASKGQGARETQYFGPGTRLLVL.

This clonotype was picked up many times. The chain has TRBV7-3 and TRBJ2-1, with D possibly TRBD1 on 5 matching bases. V lost 5 bases and J lost 0, with 11 bases in between. The germline gives CDR1 SGHTA, CDR2 FQGTGA. The CDR3 has 15 residues. The CDR3 reads CASSQGQVSYNEQFF. CDR3 DNA: TGTGCCAGCAGCCAGGGCCAGGTCTCCTACAATGAGCAGTTCTTC.

This clonotype showed up many times. The chain has TRBV27 and TRBJ1-1; 10 bases align to TRBD1. The CDR3 sequence is 14 residues long. From germline, CDR1 is MNHEY and CDR2 SMNVEV (reference sequence). With V trimmed by 5 bases and J by 4 bases, 4 bases remained unmatched. CDR3 amino acids: CASSPRTGGTEAFF. In nucleotides, the CDR3 is TGTGCCAGCAGTCCCCGGACAGGGGGCACTGAAGCTTTCTTT.

The J gene is TRBJ1-5, the V gene TRBV18; TRBD1 matches at 11 bases. Germline loops: CDR1 KGHSH, CDR2 LQKENI. V gave up 3 bases and J gave up 6 bases; unmatched junction bases: 4. The CDR3 has 15 residues. DNA of the CDR3: TGTGCCAGCTCACCCGGGACAGGGGGAGGTCAGCCCCAGCATTTT. Translation: CASSPGTGGGQPQHF. The variable domain in full, with the rest retrieved from reference TRBV18 and TRBJ1-5, is NAGVMQNPRHLVRRRGQEARLRCSPMKGHSHVYWYRQLPEEGLKFMVYLQKENIIDESGMPKERFSAEFPKEGPSILRIQQVVRGDSAAYFCASSPGTGGGQPQHFGDGTRLSIL.

This clonotype was recorded many times. V gene TRBV4-2 combines with J gene TRBJ2-5; the match to TRBD2 covers 8 bases. The CDR3 is made up of 17 amino acids. V dropped 0 bases and J dropped 2; count of bases not matched to a gene: 8. The germline V gene encodes CDR1 LGHNA and CDR2 YNFKEQ. Here the CDR3 DNA reads TGTGCCAGCAGCCAAGATCGGCGACTAGCGACACAAGAGACCCAGTACTTC. Its protein product is CASSQDRRLATQETQYF.

This clonotype was seen at least ten times. The CDR3 DNA follows: TGTGCCAGCAGCTCTGGCGGCGATACGCAGTATTTT. Protein product: CASSSGGDTQYF. The V gene is TRBV11-2, the J gene TRBJ2-3; D is uncertain. The CDR3 consists of 12 residues. Trimming stripped 4 bases from V and 6 bases from J, with 8 bases between. Germline V CDR1 and CDR2: SGHAT, FQNNGV.

The table lists this clonotype with many counts. The chain links TRBV6-1 to TRBJ2-6; no reliable D call. CDR3 length: 11 residues. The germline V gene has CDR1 MNHNS and CDR2 SASEGT. V was cut by 8 bases and J by 1 base, with 0 bases left in between. The CDR3 spells CASSGANVLTF. In DNA form, the CDR3 reads TGTGCCAGCTCTGGGGCCAACGTCCTGACTTTC.

The chain recombines TRBV6-2 or TRBV6-3 with TRBJ1-5; the match to TRBD1 covers 7 bases. This CDR3 has 15 residues. With 7 bases clipped from V and 3 bases from J, the junction kept 9 bases outside the gene matches. CDR1 is MNHEY and CDR2 is SVGEGT in the germline V gene. This chain's CDR3 is CASTPGGGDNQPQHF. The CDR3 DNA sequence: TGTGCCAGCACCCCAGGGGGGGGAGACAATCAGCCCCAGCATTTT.

V usage is TRBV15 and J usage is TRBJ2-1, with 8 nucleotides matching TRBD2. Germline assignment: CDR1 LNHNV and CDR2 YYDKDF (reference sequence). The J segment lost 1 base and the V segment lost 2 bases, leaving 4 bases of the junction unmatched. There are 16 residues in the CDR3. The CDR3 here is CATSRPSGPSYNEQFF. The CDR3 region has the DNA TGTGCCACCAGCAGACCTAGCGGGCCTTCCTACAATGAGCAGTTCTTC.

This clonotype was detected a few times. The chain is built from TRBV25-1 and TRBJ1-6; maybe TRBD1 (6 bases). The CDR3 has 16 residues. Germline V gives CDR1 MGHDK, CDR2 SYGVNS. V was clipped by 5 bases and J by 4 bases, with 15 bases between them. The CDR3 loop is CASSTVKQGYNSPLHF. DNA for the CDR3: TGTGCCAGCAGTACCGTCAAACAGGGATATAATTCACCCCTCCACTTT.

This clonotype was seen more than once but under ten times. This chain uses TRBV6-5 with TRBJ1-2, with a possible D match to TRBD1 (5 bases). The CDR3 contains 13 residues. Germline V gives CDR1 MNHEY, CDR2 SVGAGI. V shed 7 bases and J shed 6 bases, with 15 bases lying between them. The CDR3 here is CASKLSGKDGYTF. CDR3 in DNA: TGTGCCAGCAAGCTATCAGGGAAGGATGGCTACACCTTC.

There are many counts of this clonotype. V gene TRBV7-2 combines with J gene TRBJ2-5, with 11 bases that match TRBD2. CDR3 length: 17 residues. The germline V gene encodes CDR1 SGHTA and CDR2 FQGNSA. J was trimmed by 7 bases and V by 1 base; bases with no gene match: 11. CDR3 sequence: CASSLGLAGGPLGTQYF. CDR3 in DNA: TGTGCCAGCAGCTTAGGGCTAGCGGGGGGCCCACTAGGGACCCAGTACTTC. The complete variable domain, with remaining parts taken from reference TRBV7-2 and TRBJ2-5, reads GAGVSQSPSNKVTEKGKDVELRCDPISGHTALYWYRQSLGQGLEFLIYFQGNSAPDKSGLPSDRFSAERTGGSVSTLTIQRTQQEDSAVYLCASSLGLAGGPLGTQYFGPGTRLLVL.

The V and J genes are TRBV5-1 and TRBJ1-2; TRBD1 matches at 8 bases. This CDR3 contains 16 residues. V shed 4 bases, J shed 4 bases, and the junction held 12 bases outside the gene matches. Germline V gene lookup returns CDR1 SGHRS and CDR2 YFSETQ. The CDR3 here is CASSLEIGRGLYGYTF. Written as DNA, the CDR3 is TGCGCCAGCAGCCTGGAGATAGGCAGGGGGCTCTATGGCTACACCTTC.

This clonotype was found many times. V is TRBV7-8 and J is TRBJ2-1, with D unclear. The V end lost 4 bases, the J end lost 5 bases, and 9 bases lay between the germline ends. The length of the CDR3 is 13 residues. Germline-derived CDR1 and CDR2 are SGHVS and FQNEAQ. CDR3 protein: CASSSGRNNEQFF. DNA for the CDR3: TGTGCCAGCAGCTCCGGACGCAACAATGAGCAGTTCTTC.

The table lists this clonotype with many counts. In DNA, the CDR3 is TGTGCCAGCAGCGTAGAGCCCGGGGGGGGCTCAGATACGCAGTATTTT. This gives the protein CASSVEPGGGSDTQYF. The chain couples TRBV9 to TRBJ2-3; 8 bases are shared with TRBD2. Per the germline V gene, CDR1 is SGDLS and CDR2 is YYNGEE. This CDR3 spans 16 amino acids. V gave up 0 bases and J gave up 4 bases; unmatched junction bases: 7.

This clonotype was found many times. The chain uses TRBV6-5 and TRBJ2-7; unclear D gene. The CDR3 contains 15 residues. Germline loops: CDR1 MNHEY, CDR2 SVGAGI. The ends were cut back, 10 bases at V and 0 bases at J, with 19 bases in the middle. The CDR3 nucleotides read TGTGCCATCCCGTTGGCCGCCACGAGCTCCTACGAGCAGTACTTC. It yields the protein CAIPLAATSSYEQYF.

The sample holds many counts of this clonotype. The chain employs TRBV4-1 and TRBJ2-7, with a possible D match to TRBD2 (7 bases). Germline V lookup: CDR1 MGHRA, CDR2 YSYEKL. The length of the CDR3 is 15 residues. V lost 1 base and J lost 4, with 14 bases in between. CDR3: CASSQAIGGLYEQYF. CDR3 DNA sequence: TGCGCCAGCAGCCAAGCGATCGGGGGGCTGTACGAGCAGTACTTC.

This clonotype was detected many times. The chain is built from TRBV5-1 and TRBJ2-7, with 7 nucleotides matching TRBD2. CDR3 size: 16 residues. Trimming removed 4 bases from V and 2 bases from J; junction bases left unmatched: 12. Germline V gives CDR1 SGHRS, CDR2 YFSETQ. In nucleotides, the CDR3 is TGCGCCAGCAGCCCGGTCAAGAGCGGGGTTACCTACGAGCAGTACTTC. Translating it yields CASSPVKSGVTYEQYF.

This clonotype was detected many times. The chain has TRBV7-9 and TRBJ2-1; no reliable D call. Trimming cost V 6 bases and J 0 bases, with 15 bases left between them. From germline, CDR1 is SEHNR and CDR2 FQNEAQ (reference sequence). The CDR3 extends over 16 amino acids. In DNA, the CDR3 is TGTGCCAGCAGTCTACCCAAGTCCAGCTCCTACAATGAGCAGTTCTTC. Residues: CASSLPKSSSYNEQFF.

A remark on this clonotype: Relative to the germline gene, one junction end is altered; a read error may explain this. J is TRBJ1-3 and V is TRBV25-1; the match to TRBD1 covers 12 bases. This CDR3 is built from 18 residues. CDR1 and CDR2 (germline): MGHDK, SYGVNS. The CDR3 DNA reads as TGCGCCAGCAGTGAATGGGGGACAGGGGGCAGCTCTGGAAACACCATATATTTT. Amino acid sequence: CASSEWGTGGSSGNTIYF.